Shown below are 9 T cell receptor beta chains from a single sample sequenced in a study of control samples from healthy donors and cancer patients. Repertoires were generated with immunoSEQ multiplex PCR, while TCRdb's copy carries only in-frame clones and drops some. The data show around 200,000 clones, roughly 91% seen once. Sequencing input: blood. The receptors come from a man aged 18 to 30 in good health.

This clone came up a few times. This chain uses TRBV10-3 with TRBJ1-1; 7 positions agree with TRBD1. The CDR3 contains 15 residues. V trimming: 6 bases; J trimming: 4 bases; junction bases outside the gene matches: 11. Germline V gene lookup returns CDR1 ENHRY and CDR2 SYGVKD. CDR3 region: CAISPQGQGGTEAFF. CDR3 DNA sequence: TGTGCCATCAGCCCTCAGGGCCAGGGGGGCACTGAAGCTTTCTTT.

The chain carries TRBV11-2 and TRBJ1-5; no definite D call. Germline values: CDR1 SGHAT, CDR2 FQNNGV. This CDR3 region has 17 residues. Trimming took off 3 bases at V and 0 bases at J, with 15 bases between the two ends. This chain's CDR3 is CASSFEVEIYSNQPQHF. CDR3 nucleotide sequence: TGTGCCAGCAGCTTTGAGGTAGAGATCTATAGCAATCAGCCCCAGCATTTT. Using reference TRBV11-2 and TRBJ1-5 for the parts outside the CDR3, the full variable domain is EAGVAQSPRYKIIEKRQSVAFWCNPISGHATLYWYQQILGQGPKLLIQFQNNGVVDDSQLPKDRFSAERLKGVDSTLKIQPAKLEDSAVYLCASSFEVEIYSNQPQHFGDGTRLSIL.

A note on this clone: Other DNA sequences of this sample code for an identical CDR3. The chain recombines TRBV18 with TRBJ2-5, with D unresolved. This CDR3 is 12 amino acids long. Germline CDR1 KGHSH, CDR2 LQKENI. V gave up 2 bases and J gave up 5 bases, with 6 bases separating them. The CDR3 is CASSPGTETQYF. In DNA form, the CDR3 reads TGTGCCAGCTCACCAGGAACGGAGACCCAGTACTTC.

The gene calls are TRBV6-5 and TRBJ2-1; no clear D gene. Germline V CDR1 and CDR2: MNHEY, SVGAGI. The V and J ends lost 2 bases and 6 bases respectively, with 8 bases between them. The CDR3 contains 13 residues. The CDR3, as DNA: TGTGCCAGCAGTTACGTAGCCGGCAATGAGCAGTTCTTC. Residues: CASSYVAGNEQFF.

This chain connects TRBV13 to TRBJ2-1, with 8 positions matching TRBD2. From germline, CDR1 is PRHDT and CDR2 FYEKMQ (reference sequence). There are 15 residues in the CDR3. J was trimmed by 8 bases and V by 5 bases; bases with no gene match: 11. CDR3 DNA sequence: TGTGCCAGCAGCCCCGGGACGGGGGGGGGAGATGAGCAGTTCTTC. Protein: CASSPGTGGGDEQFF.

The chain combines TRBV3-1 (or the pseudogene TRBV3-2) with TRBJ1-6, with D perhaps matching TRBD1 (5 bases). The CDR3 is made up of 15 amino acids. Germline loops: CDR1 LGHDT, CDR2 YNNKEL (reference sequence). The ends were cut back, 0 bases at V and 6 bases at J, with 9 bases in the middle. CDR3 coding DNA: TGTGCCAGCAGCCAAGATCGGGGGTCTAATTCACCCCTCCACTTT. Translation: CASSQDRGSNSPLHF.

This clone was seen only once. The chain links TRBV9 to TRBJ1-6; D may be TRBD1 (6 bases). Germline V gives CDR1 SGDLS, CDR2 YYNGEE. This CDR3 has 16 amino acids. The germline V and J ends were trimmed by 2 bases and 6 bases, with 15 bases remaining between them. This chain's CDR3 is CASSVGGLIGNSPLHF. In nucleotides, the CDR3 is TGTGCCAGCAGCGTGGGGGGGCTCATCGGTAATTCACCCCTCCACTTT.

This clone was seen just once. The DNA of the CDR3 is TGTGCCAGCACCCCCTTGGGGGGGCGGACTGAAGCTTTCTTT. Translated, it gives CASTPLGGRTEAFF. The rearrangement uses TRBV27 and TRBJ1-1; tentatively, D is TRBD1 (6 bases). V was cut by 7 bases and J by 5 bases, with 17 bases left in between. Germline loops: CDR1 MNHEY, CDR2 SMNVEV (reference sequence). The CDR3 totals 14 residues.

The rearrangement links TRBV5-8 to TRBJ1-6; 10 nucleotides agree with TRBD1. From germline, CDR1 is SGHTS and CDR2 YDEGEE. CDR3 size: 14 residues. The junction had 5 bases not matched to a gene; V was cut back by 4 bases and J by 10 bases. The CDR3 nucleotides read TGTGCCAGCAGCACCGGACAGGGGGACTCACCCCTCCACTTT. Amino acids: CASSTGQGDSPLHF. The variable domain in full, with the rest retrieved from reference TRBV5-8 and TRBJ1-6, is EAGVTQSPTHLIKTRGQQATLRCSPISGHTSVYWYQQALGLGLQFLLWYDEGEERNRGNFPPRFSGRQFPNYSSELNVNALELEDSALYLCASSTGQGDSPLHFGNGTRLTVT.